These T cell receptor beta chains were read from a single sample in a study of CD8+ T cells in alopecia areata. Generated by immunoSEQ multiplex PCR, the TCRdb table keeps only in-frame clones and is missing some. The sample has about 210,000 clones; just over 65% are singletons. Here the sequenced sample was CD4+ T cells sorted from blood, taken at week 44, from a patient treated with tofacitinib. These receptors all stem from a human donor with alopecia areata. Each CDR3 is given with its conserved first and last residue. A D gene is named only where the DNA matches it firmly. Some rows mark clone size as missing; the rest say once, few, many or name a class of expanded clone.

j_call clone_size cdr3_length v_call d_call cdr3_nt cdr3_aa
TRBJ1-1 . 13 TRBV9 . TGTGCCAGCAGCGTAAGCCAGAACACTGAAGCTTTCTTT CASSVSQNTEAFF
TRBJ1-1 . 13 TRBV30 . TGTGCCTGGAGTGTACGAGGTGACACTGAAGCTTTCTTT CAWSVRGDTEAFF
TRBJ2-5 . 14 TRBV30 . TGTGCCGGTGACAGGTTCGGGGCGCGGGAGACCCAGTACTTC CAGDRFGARETQYF
TRBJ2-1 . 11 TRBV7-7 . TGTGCCAGCAGCTACTCCAATGAGCAGTTCTTC CASSYSNEQFF
TRBJ2-6 . 18 TRBV11-2 . TGTGCCAGCAGCTTAGACCCAGCTGGGGACGCCGGGGCCAACGTCCTGACTTTC CASSLDPAGDAGANVLTF
TRBJ1-1 . 13 TRBV29-1 . TGCAGCGTTTCTCAGGGAACGAACACTGAAGCTTTCTTT CSVSQGTNTEAFF
TRBJ1-5 few 16 TRBV30 . TGTGCCTGGAGTGTTAGCCCGGGACGCTCTCTCCGCCCCCAGCATTTT CAWSVSPGRSLRPQHF
TRBJ1-2 . 14 TRBV29-1 . TGCAGCGTTATGCTCTCTCTCGCTAACTATGGCTACACCTTC CSVMLSLANYGYTF
TRBJ2-5 . 13 TRBV7-9 . TGTGCCAGCGGCCTCGGGACGACAGAGACCCAGTACTTC CASGLGTTETQYF
TRBJ2-6 few 15 TRBV30 . TGTGCCTGGACCCCCTTTAGCTCTGGGGCCAACGTCCTGACTTTC CAWTPFSSGANVLTF
TRBJ1-2 . 18 TRBV29-1 . TGCAGCGTTGAAGATCCGAAAATGAGGACAGACGGTAACTATGGCTACACCTTC CSVEDPKMRTDGNYGYTF
TRBJ2-7 . 12 TRBV11-2 . TGTGCCAGCAGCTTAGGATCCCACGAGCAGTACTTC CASSLGSHEQYF
TRBJ1-4 . 15 TRBV5-1 . TGCGCCAGCAGCTTGGTATCAGGACCAAATGAAAAACTGTTTTTT CASSLVSGPNEKLFF
TRBJ1-2 . 15 TRBV30 TRBD1 TGTGCCTGGAGTGTACGGACAGGGACTAACTATGGCTACACCTTC CAWSVRTGTNYGYTF
TRBJ2-5 . 11 TRBV27 . TGTGCCAGCAGTTTTCGGGAGACCCAGTACTTC CASSFRETQYF
TRBJ1-4 . 13 TRBV29-1 . TGCAGCCTGTATGGGGACAATGGAGGAAAACTGTTTTTT CSLYGDNGGKLFF
TRBJ2-2 once 12 TRBV30 TRBD2 TGTGCCTGGATGGCGGGGGCCGGGGAGCTGTTTTTT CAWMAGAGELFF
TRBJ1-1 few 13 TRBV29-1 . TGCAGCCTTGGGGGGGTAGAGAACACTGAAGCTTTCTTT CSLGGVENTEAFF
TRBJ2-1 . 17 TRBV18 . TGTGCCAGCTCACCCCCCGACGGGGGAACCTCCTACAATGAGCAGTTCTTC CASSPPDGGTSYNEQFF
TRBJ1-1 few 13 TRBV5-6 . TGTGCCAGCAGCTGGGGACAGAACACTGAAGCTTTCTTT CASSWGQNTEAFF
TRBJ1-2 . 13 TRBV6-1 . TGTGCCAGCAGTGAAGGCAAAAACTATGGCTACACCTTC CASSEGKNYGYTF
TRBJ1-2 . 14 TRBV29-1 . TGCAGCGTTGAAGGTCCCTACAGGGAGAATGGCTACACCTTC CSVEGPYRENGYTF
TRBJ2-2 . 15 TRBV2 TRBD2 TGTGCCAGCAGTGCCCAAGGGGAGGGCCCCGGGGAGCTGTTTTTT CASSAQGEGPGELFF
TRBJ2-6 . 18 TRBV2 TRBD2 TGTGCCAGCAGTTTCGGGGGACTAGCCTCCTCTGGGGCCAACGTCCTGACTTTC CASSFGGLASSGANVLTF
TRBJ1-1 . 12 TRBV29-1 TRBD1 TGCAGCGTGGACAGGGGGCTCACTGAAGCTTTCTTT CSVDRGLTEAFF
TRBJ1-1 . 16 TRBV18 TRBD1 TGTGCCAGCTCACCGATGGGGACAGGGAGGAACACTGAAGCTTTCTTT CASSPMGTGRNTEAFF
TRBJ1-1 . 16 TRBV4-3 . TGCGCCAGCAGCCAAGAATTACCGGGCCGGAACACTGAAGCTTTCTTT CASSQELPGRNTEAFF
TRBJ2-7 . 15 TRBV4-2 TRBD1 TGTGCCAGCAGCCAGATCCGGGACAGGTCCTACGAGCAGTACTTC CASSQIRDRSYEQYF
TRBJ1-1 . 14 TRBV4-3 . TGCGCCAGCAGCCAGGACTTTTCTAACACTGAAGCTTTCTTT CASSQDFSNTEAFF
TRBJ1-1 . 14 TRBV2 . TGTGCCAGCAGTGAAGAGTCCAGGAACACTGAAGCTTTCTTT CASSEESRNTEAFF
TRBJ1-5 . 14 TRBV7-2 . TGTGCCAGCAGCCCGGACGGGAGCAATCAGCCCCAGCATTTT CASSPDGSNQPQHF
TRBJ1-2 . 14 TRBV18 TRBD1 TGTGCCAGCTCACCAGCAGGAGGGGGCCTTGGCTACACCTTC CASSPAGGGLGYTF
TRBJ2-1 . 14 TRBV29-1 . TGCAGCGTCAGGGGTGGGGGACGAGTCGGTGAGCAGTTCTTC CSVRGGGRVGEQFF
TRBJ1-1 . 15 TRBV7-2 TRBD1 TGTGCCAGCAGCTATAGACAGGGTTTGAACACTGAAGCTTTCTTT CASSYRQGLNTEAFF
TRBJ2-1 . 14 TRBV29-1 . TGCAGCGTTTCTCCAGGCACTCCGAGAAATGAGCAGTTCTTC CSVSPGTPRNEQFF
TRBJ1-4 many 15 TRBV10-3 . TGTGCCATCAGTGCCGGTATAGCAACTAATGAAAAACTGTTTTTT CAISAGIATNEKLFF
TRBJ2-2 . 12 TRBV6-5 . TGTGCCAGCAGTTACGTCACCGGGGAGCTGTTTTTT CASSYVTGELFF
TRBJ2-7 few 15 TRBV4-3 . TGCGCCAGCAGCCAAGATTCAGGGTTAACCTACGAGCAGTACTTC CASSQDSGLTYEQYF
TRBJ2-1 few 12 TRBV29-1 TRBD1 TGCAGCGGGGACAGTCTGGTCGATGAGCAGTTCTTC CSGDSLVDEQFF
TRBJ1-5 few 12 TRBV19 . TGTGCCAGTAGCACTCATAATCAGCCCCAGCATTTT CASSTHNQPQHF
TRBJ1-2 . 14 TRBV30 . TGTGCGATGGGCCCCGGGATCTCTAACTATGGCTACACCTTC CAMGPGISNYGYTF
TRBJ2-5 . 11 TRBV29-1 . TGCAGCTTCCAGGGAAGTGAGACCCAGTACTTC CSFQGSETQYF
TRBJ2-7 . 16 TRBV7-9 TRBD1 TGTGCCAGCAGCCGTTTAGGACAGGGGGGCTCCTACGAGCAGTACTTC CASSRLGQGGSYEQYF
TRBJ2-3 . 16 TRBV5-1 . TGCGCCAGCAGCGACAGCCGTGCGGTGGTCGCAGATACGCAGTATTTT CASSDSRAVVADTQYF